This record looks at one TCR beta chain sequence and its context. This entry comes from a study of control samples from healthy donors and cancer patients. CDR3 length: 12 amino acids. V lost 5 bases and J 6 bases, leaving 10 bases between the germline ends. Per the germline V gene, CDR1 is SGHNT and CDR2 is YENEEA. Method: immunoSEQ multiplex PCR; TCRdb's copy keeps in-frame clones and lacks some. The data hold hundreds of thousands of clones, with around 90% observed a single time. The sequencing sample was made of PBMCs. The chain couples TRBV11-3 to TRBJ1-1; TRBD1 is a possible D gene (5 bases). The source is a man aged 40-50 years with head and neck cancer. The CDR3 DNA sequence: TGTGCCAGCAGCCCCGGGACCGCTGAAGCTTTCTTT. Amino acids: CASSPGTAEAFF.